The source of this TCR beta chain is a study of cytomegalovirus exposure and HLA in healthy donors. Study context: Both the 95 to 150 validation repertoires and the 550 to 750 first-cohort repertoires used the same platform, as reported by a later analysis.

The V gene's germline CDR1 is SGHDT and CDR2 YYEEEE. V was clipped by 1 base and J by 1 base, with 15 bases between them. The CDR3 is 18 residues long. TCRdb's table, derived via immunoSEQ multiplex PCR, lists solely in-frame clones and lacks some. The sample holds about 360,000 clones, roughly 85% seen once. This sequence joins TRBV5-6 and TRBJ2-6; D is unclear. This clonotype was sampled from a woman aged 18-30 years in good health and CMV-seronegative. Sequencing was done on a sample of PBMCs. CDR3 in amino acids: CASSLFTAARSGANVLTF. CDR3 sequence (DNA): TGTGCCAGCAGCTTGTTCACGGCGGCCCGGTCTGGGGCCAACGTCCTGACTTTC. Using reference TRBV5-6 and TRBJ2-6 for the parts outside the CDR3, the full variable domain is DAGVTQSPTHLIKTRGQQVTLRCSPKSGHDTVSWYQQALGQGPQFIFQYYEEEERQRGNFPDRFSGHQFPNYSSELNVNALLLGDSALYLCASSLFTAARSGANVLTFGAGSRLTVL.